Listed here are 14 T cell receptor beta chains from one sample, sequenced in a study of Ad26.COV2.S vaccination and SARS-CoV-2 variants. The assay was immunoSEQ multiplex PCR, and TCRdb's table has in-frame clones only and misses some. The table lists approximately 410,000 clones, 92% of them singletons. The treatment here: about 20 received Ad26.COV2.S at low or high dose, single or two shots; several received placebo; per-sample allocation not given. At day 63 after the first vaccine or placebo injection, samples were drawn. The sample consisted of peripheral blood, taken in a trial of Ad26.COV2.S vaccine versus placebo. Source of these receptors: a person aged 18-65 years who received the Ad26.COV2.S COVID-19 vaccine or a placebo.

V is TRBV19 and J is TRBJ2-1; 7 nucleotides agree with TRBD1. The length of the CDR3 is 12 residues. Trimming removed 5 bases from V and 5 bases from J; junction bases left unmatched: 0. Germline CDR1 reads LNHDA; CDR2 reads SQIVND (reference sequence). CDR3 DNA: TGTGCCAGTAGTGGGACAGACAATGAGCAGTTCTTC. Amino acid sequence: CASSGTDNEQFF.

The J gene is TRBJ1-1, the V gene TRBV5-1; TRBD1 is a possible D gene (6 bases). Trimming took off 2 bases at V and 5 bases at J, with 13 bases between the two ends. This CDR3 spans 14 amino acids. Germline values: CDR1 SGHRS, CDR2 YFSETQ. The CDR3 DNA reads TGCGCCAGCAGCTTAGATACAGGGAGAACTGAAGCTTTCTTT. Protein product: CASSLDTGRTEAFF.

This clone was detected only once. This sequence joins TRBV19 and TRBJ2-7; D possibly corresponds to TRBD1 (5 bases). V lost 6 bases to trimming and J lost 1 base, with 10 bases between them. Germline CDR1 LNHDA, CDR2 SQIVND (reference sequence). This CDR3 is built from 13 residues. This CDR3 is CASSRTQSYEQYF. DNA of the CDR3: TGTGCCAGTAGCAGGACACAGTCCTACGAGCAGTACTTC. Looking up the rest from reference TRBV19 and TRBJ2-7 gives the full variable domain: DGGITQSPKYLFRKEGQNVTLSCEQNLNHDAMYWYRQDPGQGLRLIYYSQIVNDFQKGDIAEGYSVSREKKESFPLTVTSAQKNPTAFYLCASSRTQSYEQYFGPGTRLTVT.

The genes are TRBV28 and TRBJ1-4; D remains unclear. The CDR3 is 12 amino acids. Trimming shortened V by 10 bases and J by 2 bases, and 8 bases separated the two germline ends. CDR1 is MDHEN and CDR2 is SYDVKM in the germline V gene. The CDR3 loop reads CATAATNEKLFF. The CDR3 DNA follows: TGTGCCACCGCAGCGACTAATGAAAAACTGTTTTTT.

CDR3 residues: CASSFRDRGVQPQHF. In DNA, the CDR3 is TGTGCCAGCAGTTTTCGGGACAGGGGGGTCCAGCCCCAGCATTTT. The rearrangement joins TRBV28 to TRBJ1-5; 11 bases agree with TRBD1. Germline V gives CDR1 MDHEN, CDR2 SYDVKM. The junction had 5 bases not matched to a gene; V was cut back by 3 bases and J by 7 bases. The CDR3 runs to 15 residues.

V and J are TRBV5-4 and TRBJ2-7; 10 nucleotides agree with TRBD2. The germline CDR1 and CDR2 sequences are SGHNT and YYREEE (reference sequence). Unmatched junction bases numbered 14, after V lost 5 bases and J lost 3 bases. This CDR3 has 17 residues. The DNA for the CDR3 is TGTGCCAGCAGTAATTCCGTCACTAGCGGGGTACGCTACGAGCAGTACTTC. Its protein is CASSNSVTSGVRYEQYF.

CDR3 protein: CASSFDRVLGTEAFF. CDR3 bases: TGTGCCAGCAGCTTCGACAGGGTCCTGGGCACTGAAGCTTTCTTT. J is TRBJ1-1 and V is TRBV7-2; 7 positions match TRBD1. After removal of 3 bases from V and 4 bases from J, the junction contained 8 bases not matched to a gene. Germline-derived CDR1 and CDR2 are SGHTA and FQGNSA. The CDR3 has 15 residues.

V is TRBV5-8 and J is TRBJ2-1, with a weak D call TRBD2 (7 bases). V shed 2 bases and J shed 6 bases, with 12 bases lying between them. The germline CDR1 and CDR2 sequences are SGHTS and YDEGEE. The CDR3 consists of 14 residues. CDR3 nucleotide sequence: TGTGCCAGCAGCTTTGGGGGGGCGTTCAATGAGCAGTTCTTC. Protein: CASSFGGAFNEQFF.

The chain has TRBV7-7 and TRBJ2-2, with 8 positions matching TRBD2. The CDR3 consists of 15 residues. The V gene end was trimmed by 1 base and the J gene end by 3 bases; junction bases not matched to a gene: 1. Germline CDR1 SSHAT, CDR2 FNYEAQ (reference sequence). Here the CDR3 reads CASSLGAGDTGELFF. Written as DNA, the CDR3 is TGTGCCAGCAGCTTAGGAGCGGGGGACACCGGGGAGCTGTTTTTT.

The chain has TRBV27 and TRBJ1-1; D is possibly TRBD1 (6 bases). Germline V gives CDR1 MNHEY, CDR2 SMNVEV (reference sequence). The V gene lost 0 bases and the J gene lost 4 bases, with 9 bases spanning the gap. The CDR3 totals 14 residues. The CDR3: CASSLSAGATEAFF. CDR3 DNA sequence: TGTGCCAGCAGTTTATCGGCAGGGGCCACTGAAGCTTTCTTT.

V is TRBV11-2 and J is TRBJ2-7, with a weak D call TRBD2 (6 bases). The CDR3 consists of 14 residues. Germline CDR1 is SGHAT and CDR2 is FQNNGV. V was shortened by 6 bases and J by 7 bases, with 19 bases between the two germline ends. In nucleotides, the CDR3 is TGTGCCAGCAGGCGAAGGACTAAGGAAGTGGAGCAGTACTTC. Protein product: CASRRRTKEVEQYF.

There are a few counts of this clone. The chain couples TRBV5-1 to TRBJ1-6; no clear D. Trimming left V 2 bases short and J 8 bases short, with 14 bases between. CDR3 length: 15 amino acids. CDR1 and CDR2 from the germline V gene are SGHRS and YFSETQ. DNA for the CDR3: TGCGCCAGCAGCTTTTCATTAACTCAGGATTCACCCCTCCACTTT. Translated, it gives CASSFSLTQDSPLHF.

The chain uses TRBV6-2 or TRBV6-3 and TRBJ2-7; D may match TRBD1 or TRBD2 (5 bases each). V dropped 0 bases and J dropped 0 bases, with 12 bases sitting between them. Germline CDR1 is MNHEY and CDR2 is SVGEGT. CDR3 size: 16 residues. The CDR3 DNA reads as TGTGCCAGCAGTTACTCGTGGGACGGTCTCTCCTACGAGCAGTACTTC. It yields the protein CASSYSWDGLSYEQYF.

The rearrangement uses TRBV7-9 and TRBJ2-1; 8 nucleotides line up with TRBD2. Germline CDR1 is SEHNR and CDR2 is FQNEAQ (reference sequence). V lost 1 base to trimming and J lost 0 bases; unmatched junction nucleotides: 2. CDR3 length: 16 residues. CDR3 loop: CASSLVAGGSYNEQFF. The CDR3 coding sequence is TGTGCCAGCAGCTTAGTGGCGGGGGGCTCCTACAATGAGCAGTTCTTC.